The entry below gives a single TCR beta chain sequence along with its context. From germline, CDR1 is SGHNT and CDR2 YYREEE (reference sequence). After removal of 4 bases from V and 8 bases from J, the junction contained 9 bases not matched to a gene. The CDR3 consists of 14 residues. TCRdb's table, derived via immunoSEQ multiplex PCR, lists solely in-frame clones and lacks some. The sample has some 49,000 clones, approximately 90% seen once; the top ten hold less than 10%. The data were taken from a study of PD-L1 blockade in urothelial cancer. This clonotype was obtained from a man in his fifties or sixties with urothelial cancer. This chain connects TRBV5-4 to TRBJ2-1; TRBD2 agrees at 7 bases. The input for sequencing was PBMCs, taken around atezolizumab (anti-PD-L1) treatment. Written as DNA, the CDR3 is TGTGCCAGCAGCAAGCGGGACTATTTCGATGAGCAGTTCTTC. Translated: CASSKRDYFDEQFF.